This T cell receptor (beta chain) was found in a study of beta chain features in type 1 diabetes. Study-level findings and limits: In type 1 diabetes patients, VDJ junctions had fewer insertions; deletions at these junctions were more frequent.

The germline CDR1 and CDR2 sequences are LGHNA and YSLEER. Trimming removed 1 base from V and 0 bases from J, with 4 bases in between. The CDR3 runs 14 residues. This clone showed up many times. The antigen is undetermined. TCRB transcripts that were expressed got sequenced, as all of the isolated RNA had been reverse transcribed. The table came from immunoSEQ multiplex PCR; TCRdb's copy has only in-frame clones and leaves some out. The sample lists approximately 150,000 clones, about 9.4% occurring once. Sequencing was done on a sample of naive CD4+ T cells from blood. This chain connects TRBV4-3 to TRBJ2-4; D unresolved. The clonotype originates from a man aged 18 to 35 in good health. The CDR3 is CASSQASAKNIQYF. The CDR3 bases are TGCGCCAGCAGCCAAGCGTCAGCCAAAAACATTCAGTACTTC.